This entry is about one T cell receptor beta chain. Its antigen is unknown. The data derive from a study of Ad26.COV2.S vaccination and SARS-CoV-2 variants. Overall study results and limits: In TCR breadth and depth analyses, total T cell responses may have been underestimated.

As for treatment: roughly 20 received Ad26.COV2.S at low or high dose, single or two shots; 5 received placebo; per-sample allocation not given. Day 63 after the first injection of vaccine or placebo was the sampling time. The ends were cut back, 6 bases at V and 3 bases at J, with 14 bases in the middle. Looked up from germline, CDR1 is SQVTM and CDR2 is ANQGSEA. CDR3 length equals 13 residues. Profiled with immunoSEQ multiplex PCR; TCRdb holds only in-frame clones, not every one. The table lists 350,000 to 400,000 clones, roughly nine tenths of them singletons. This sample comprised peripheral blood, obtained in a trial of Ad26.COV2.S vaccine versus placebo. This clonotype originated in a person aged 18-65 years who received the Ad26.COV2.S COVID-19 vaccine or a placebo. The V and J genes are TRBV29-1 and TRBJ1-1; D is ambiguous. This CDR3 is CSVAKGGYTEAFF. CDR3 in DNA: TGCAGCGTGGCAAAAGGAGGGTACACTGAAGCTTTCTTT.